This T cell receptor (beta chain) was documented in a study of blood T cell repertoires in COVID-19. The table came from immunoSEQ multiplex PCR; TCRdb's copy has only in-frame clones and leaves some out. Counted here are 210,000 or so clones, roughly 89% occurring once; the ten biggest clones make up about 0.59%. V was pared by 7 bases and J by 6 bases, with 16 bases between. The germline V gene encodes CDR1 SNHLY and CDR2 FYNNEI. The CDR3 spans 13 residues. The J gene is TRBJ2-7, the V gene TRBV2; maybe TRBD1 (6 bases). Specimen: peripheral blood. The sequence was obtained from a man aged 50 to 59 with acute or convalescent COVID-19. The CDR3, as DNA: TGTGCCAGCAAAGGGACATTCGTCCGCGAGCAGTACTTC. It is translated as CASKGTFVREQYF. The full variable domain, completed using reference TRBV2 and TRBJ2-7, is EPEVTQTPSHQVTQMGQEVILRCVPISNHLYFYWYRQILGQKVEFLVSFYNNEISEKSEIFDDQFSVERPDGSNFTLKIRSTKLEDSAMYFCASKGTFVREQYFGPGTRLTVT.